This T cell receptor beta chain was sequenced in a study of human T cells and chemical hapten exposure. Only a few counts were recorded for this clonotype. Its antigen is not known. Regarding the study as a whole: Significantly more large CDR3 similarity clusters arose among expanded TCRs than among controls. With DPC sensitization, TCRs exceeding 1 in 1000 frequency showed no change.

Unique molecular identifiers were attached to individual cDNA molecules during library preparation. TCRdb passed the RACE reads through MiXCR, listing each CDR3 protein once. The profile covers roughly 360,000 distinct CDR3 sequences, with around 5% appearing a single time and around 2.3% taken by the ten largest. The CDR3 contains 15 residues. Trimming took off 11 bases at V and 0 bases at J, with 16 bases between the two ends. From germline, CDR1 is KGHDR and CDR2 SFDVKD. Sample time point: patch test 1, 2 weeks after DPC sensitization. Noted treatment: therapeutic diphenylcyclopropenone sensitization with weekly scalp DPC. The study enrolled 18 to 70-year-old alopecia patients suitable for DPC.

The specimen was whole blood, collected in connection with sensitization to the hapten diphenylcyclopropenone (DPC). The V call is TRBV24-1, the J call TRBJ2-1, with D maybe TRBD1 (5 bases). The TCR sequence derives from a woman aged 50 to 60 with alopecia areata. Some clones in this sample may be carry-over from other donors' samples. CDR3 in DNA: TGTGCCATGGGGCCGAGCAATAGCTCCTACAATGAGCAGTTCTTC. Encoded protein: CAMGPSNSSYNEQFF.